This TCR beta chain appears in the sequencing data of a study of blood T cell repertoires in COVID-19. Clones were read by immunoSEQ multiplex PCR, and TCRdb kept only the in-frame ones, dropping some. Among some 48,000 clones listed, around 89% were seen once. In germline, CDR1 is SGHDT, CDR2 YYEEEE. The V gene lost 2 bases and the J gene lost 3 bases, with 11 bases spanning the gap. The CDR3 is made up of 14 amino acids. The sequence was collected from a human donor in a cohort sampled during active COVID-19. Sequencing was carried out using peripheral blood. The chain recombines TRBV5-6 with TRBJ1-1, with D possibly TRBD1 on 6 matching bases. The CDR3 here is CASSFQGPDTEAFF. CDR3 coding DNA: TGTGCCAGCAGCTTCCAGGGGCCGGACACTGAAGCTTTCTTT.